This T cell receptor (beta chain) is from a study of T cells in Graves' hyperthyroidism and ophthalmopathy. Study information: Initial diagnosis, before any treatment, was when peripheral blood was collected.

The trim removed 3 bases at V and 2 bases at J, leaving 5 bases unmatched. The CDR3 loop spans 15 amino acids. Germline V CDR1 and CDR2: MNHGY, SVAAGI. Study-wide findings and caveats: Blood shared most expanded thyroid clonotypes above 0.001.

For this clonotype: Its antigen is not identified.

Authors of the study amplified TCR beta CDR3 regions from RNA transcripts. HTBI primers drove first-round RT-PCR of the TCR CDR3. TCRdb processed the multiplex PCR reads anew with MiXCR; each CDR3 protein has one entry. The sample includes hundreds of thousands of distinct CDR3 sequences, approximately 17% of them seen just once. The receptor was derived from a woman aged 18-30 years with Graves' ophthalmopathy. Sequencing was done on a sample of blood. The chain is built from TRBV6-9 and TRBJ1-1; the match to TRBD1 covers 8 bases. The CDR3 protein is CASSYRTGINTEAFF. In DNA, the CDR3 is TGTGCCAGCAGTTACCGGACAGGGATTAACACTGAAGCTTTCTTT.